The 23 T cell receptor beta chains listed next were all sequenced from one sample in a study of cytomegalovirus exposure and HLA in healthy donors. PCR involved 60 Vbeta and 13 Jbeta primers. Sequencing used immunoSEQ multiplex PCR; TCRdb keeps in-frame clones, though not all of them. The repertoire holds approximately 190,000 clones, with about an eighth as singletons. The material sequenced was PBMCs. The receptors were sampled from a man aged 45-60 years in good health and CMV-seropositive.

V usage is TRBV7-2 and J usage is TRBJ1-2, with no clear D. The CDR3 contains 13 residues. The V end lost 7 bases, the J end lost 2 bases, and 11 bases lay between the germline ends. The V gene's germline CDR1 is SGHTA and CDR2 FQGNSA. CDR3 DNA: TGTGCCAGCACCCTAGGCAAGAACTATGGCTACACCTTC. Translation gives CASTLGKNYGYTF.

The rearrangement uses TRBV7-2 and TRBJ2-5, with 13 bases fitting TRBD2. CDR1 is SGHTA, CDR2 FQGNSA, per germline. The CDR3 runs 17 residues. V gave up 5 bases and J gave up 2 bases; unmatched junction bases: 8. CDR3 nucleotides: TGTGCCAGCAGCCTCAGACTAGCGGGGGGACTGCAAGAGACCCAGTACTTC. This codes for CASSLRLAGGLQETQYF. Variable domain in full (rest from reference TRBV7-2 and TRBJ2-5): GAGVSQSPSNKVTEKGKDVELRCDPISGHTALYWYRQSLGQGLEFLIYFQGNSAPDKSGLPSDRFSAERTGGSVSTLTIQRTQQEDSAVYLCASSLRLAGGLQETQYFGPGTRLLVL.

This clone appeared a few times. CDR3 coding DNA: TGTGCCAGCAGCTCTCAGGGGCTACCCTACGAGCAGTACGTC. It translates to CASSSQGLPYEQYV. V is TRBV5-4 and J is TRBJ2-7, with D possibly TRBD1 on 6 matching bases. Germline V gene sequence: CDR1 SGHNT, CDR2 YYREEE (reference sequence). The CDR3 spans 14 residues. V lost 3 bases and J 2 bases, leaving 12 bases between the germline ends.

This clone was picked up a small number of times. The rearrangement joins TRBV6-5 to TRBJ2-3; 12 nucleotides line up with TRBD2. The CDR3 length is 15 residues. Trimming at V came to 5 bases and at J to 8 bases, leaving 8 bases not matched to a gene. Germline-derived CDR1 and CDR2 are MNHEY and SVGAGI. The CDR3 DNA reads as TGTGCCAGCAGTCCTAGCGGGGGGGCGAGCGGTACGCAGTATTTT. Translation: CASSPSGGASGTQYF.

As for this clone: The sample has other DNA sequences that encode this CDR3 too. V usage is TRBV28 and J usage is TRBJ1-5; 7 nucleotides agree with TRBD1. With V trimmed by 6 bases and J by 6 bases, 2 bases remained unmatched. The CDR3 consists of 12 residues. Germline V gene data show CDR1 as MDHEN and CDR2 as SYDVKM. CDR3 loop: CASSSGGQPQHF. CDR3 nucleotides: TGTGCCAGCAGCTCAGGGGGTCAGCCCCAGCATTTT.

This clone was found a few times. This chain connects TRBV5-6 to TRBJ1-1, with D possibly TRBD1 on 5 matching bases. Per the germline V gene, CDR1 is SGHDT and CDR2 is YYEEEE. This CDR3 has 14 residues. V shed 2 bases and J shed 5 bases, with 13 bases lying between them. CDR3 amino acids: CASSLVSGDTEAFF. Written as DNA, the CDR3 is TGTGCCAGCAGCTTAGTCTCGGGGGATACTGAAGCTTTCTTT.

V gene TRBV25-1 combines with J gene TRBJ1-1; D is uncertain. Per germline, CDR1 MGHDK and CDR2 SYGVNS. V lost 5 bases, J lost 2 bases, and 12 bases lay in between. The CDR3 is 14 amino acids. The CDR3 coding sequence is TGTGCCAGCAGTCGGGAGGGCCCAAACACTGAAGCTTTCTTT. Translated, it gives CASSREGPNTEAFF. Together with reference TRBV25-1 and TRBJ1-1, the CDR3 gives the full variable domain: EADIYQTPRYLVIGTGKKITLECSQTMGHDKMYWYQQDPGMELHLIHYSYGVNSTEKGDLSSESTVSRIRTEHFPLTLESARPSHTSQYLCASSREGPNTEAFFGQGTRLTVV.

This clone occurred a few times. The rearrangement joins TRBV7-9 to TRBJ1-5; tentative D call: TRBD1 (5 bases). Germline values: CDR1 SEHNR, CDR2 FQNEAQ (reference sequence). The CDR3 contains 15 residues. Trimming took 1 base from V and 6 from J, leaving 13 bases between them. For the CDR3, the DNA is TGTGCCAGCAGCTTAGAGGGGCCTCGTAGTCAGCCCCAGCATTTT. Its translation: CASSLEGPRSQPQHF.

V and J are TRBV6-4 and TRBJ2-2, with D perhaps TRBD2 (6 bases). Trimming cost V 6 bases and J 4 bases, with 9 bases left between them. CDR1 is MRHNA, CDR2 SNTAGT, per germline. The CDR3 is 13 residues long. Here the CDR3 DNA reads TGTGCCAGCAGAACGACTAGCACCGGGGAGCTGTTTTTT. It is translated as CASRTTSTGELFF.

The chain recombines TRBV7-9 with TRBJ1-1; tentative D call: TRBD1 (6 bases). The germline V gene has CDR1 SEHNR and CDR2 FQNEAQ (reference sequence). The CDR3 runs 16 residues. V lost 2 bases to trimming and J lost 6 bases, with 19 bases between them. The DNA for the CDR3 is TGTGCCAGCAGCTTAAAATCCTTAGGGCAGGGGTCTGAAGCTTTCTTT. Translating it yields CASSLKSLGQGSEAFF. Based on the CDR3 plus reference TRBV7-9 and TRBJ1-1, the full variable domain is DTGVSQNPRHKITKRGQNVTFRCDPISEHNRLYWYRQTLGQGPEFLTYFQNEAQLEKSRLLSDRFSAERPKGSFSTLEIQRTEQGDSAMYLCASSLKSLGQGSEAFFGQGTRLTVV.

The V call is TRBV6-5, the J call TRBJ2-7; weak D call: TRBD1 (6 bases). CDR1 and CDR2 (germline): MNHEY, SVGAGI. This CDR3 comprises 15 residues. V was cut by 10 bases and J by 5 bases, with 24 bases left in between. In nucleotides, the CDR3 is TGTGCCACTAACCCCTCCCAGGGGCCAAGGGACGAGCAGTACTTC. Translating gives CATNPSQGPRDEQYF.

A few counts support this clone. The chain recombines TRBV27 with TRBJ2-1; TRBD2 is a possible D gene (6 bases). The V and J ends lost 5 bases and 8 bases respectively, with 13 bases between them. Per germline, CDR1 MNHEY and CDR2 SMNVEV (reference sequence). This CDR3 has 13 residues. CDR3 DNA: TGTGCCAGCAGTCGCAGGGAGCGGGATGAGCAGTTCTTC. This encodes CASSRRERDEQFF.

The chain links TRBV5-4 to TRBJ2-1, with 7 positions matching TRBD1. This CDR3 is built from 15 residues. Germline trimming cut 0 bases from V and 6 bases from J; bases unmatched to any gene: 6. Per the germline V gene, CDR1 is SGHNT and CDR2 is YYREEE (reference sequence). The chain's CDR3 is CASSLATGVINEQFF. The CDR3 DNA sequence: TGTGCCAGCAGCTTGGCCACAGGGGTTATCAATGAGCAGTTCTTC. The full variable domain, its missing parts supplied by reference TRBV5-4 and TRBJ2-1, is ETGVTQSPTHLIKTRGQQVTLRCSSQSGHNTVSWYQQALGQGPQFIFQYYREEENGRGNFPPRFSGLQFPNYSSELNVNALELDDSALYLCASSLATGVINEQFFGPGTRLTVL.

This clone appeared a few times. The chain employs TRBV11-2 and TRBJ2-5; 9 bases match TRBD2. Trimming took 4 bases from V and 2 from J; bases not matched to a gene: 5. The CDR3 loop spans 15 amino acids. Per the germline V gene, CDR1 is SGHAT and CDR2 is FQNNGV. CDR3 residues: CASSWPTSGQETQYF. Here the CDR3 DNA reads TGTGCCAGCAGCTGGCCGACTAGCGGACAAGAGACCCAGTACTTC. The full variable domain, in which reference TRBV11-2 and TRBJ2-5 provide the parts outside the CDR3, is EAGVAQSPRYKIIEKRQSVAFWCNPISGHATLYWYQQILGQGPKLLIQFQNNGVVDDSQLPKDRFSAERLKGVDSTLKIQPAKLEDSAVYLCASSWPTSGQETQYFGPGTRLLVL.

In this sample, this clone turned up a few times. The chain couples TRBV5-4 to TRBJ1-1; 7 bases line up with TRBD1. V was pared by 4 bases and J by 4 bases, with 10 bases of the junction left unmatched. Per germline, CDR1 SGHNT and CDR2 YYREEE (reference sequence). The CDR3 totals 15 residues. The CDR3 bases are TGTGCCAGCAGCCAGGGACAGAGGGGTGGCACTGAAGCTTTCTTT. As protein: CASSQGQRGGTEAFF.

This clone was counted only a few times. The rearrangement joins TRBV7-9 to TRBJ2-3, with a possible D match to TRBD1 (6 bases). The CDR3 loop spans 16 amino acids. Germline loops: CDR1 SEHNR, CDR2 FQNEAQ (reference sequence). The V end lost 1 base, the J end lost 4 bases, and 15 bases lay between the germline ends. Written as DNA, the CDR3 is TGTGCCAGCAGCTTAGGGGGGATAGCAGGGGCAGATACGCAGTATTTT. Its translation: CASSLGGIAGADTQYF. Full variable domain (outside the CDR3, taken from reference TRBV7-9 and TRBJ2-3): DTGVSQNPRHKITKRGQNVTFRCDPISEHNRLYWYRQTLGQGPEFLTYFQNEAQLEKSRLLSDRFSAERPKGSFSTLEIQRTEQGDSAMYLCASSLGGIAGADTQYFGPGTRLTVL.

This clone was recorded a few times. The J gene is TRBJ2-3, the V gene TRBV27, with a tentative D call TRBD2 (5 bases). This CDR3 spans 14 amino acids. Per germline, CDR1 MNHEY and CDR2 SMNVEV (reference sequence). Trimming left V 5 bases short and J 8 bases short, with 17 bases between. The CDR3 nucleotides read TGTGCCAGCAGTACCAATACGGCGGGCGGTACGCAGTATTTT. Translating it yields CASSTNTAGGTQYF.

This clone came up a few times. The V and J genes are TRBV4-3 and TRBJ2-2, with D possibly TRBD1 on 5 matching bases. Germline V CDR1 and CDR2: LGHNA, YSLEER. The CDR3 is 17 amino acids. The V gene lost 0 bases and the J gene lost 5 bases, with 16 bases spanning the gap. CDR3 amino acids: CASSQDFRRGRTGELFF. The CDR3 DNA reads TGCGCCAGCAGCCAAGATTTTCGTAGGGGTCGGACCGGGGAGCTGTTTTTT.

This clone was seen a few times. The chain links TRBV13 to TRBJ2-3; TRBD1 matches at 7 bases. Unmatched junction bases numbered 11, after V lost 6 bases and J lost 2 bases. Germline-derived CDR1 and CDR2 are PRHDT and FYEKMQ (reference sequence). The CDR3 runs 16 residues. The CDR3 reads CASSKWGQSYTDTQYF. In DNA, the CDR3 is TGTGCCAGCAGTAAGTGGGGACAGAGTTACACAGATACGCAGTATTTT.

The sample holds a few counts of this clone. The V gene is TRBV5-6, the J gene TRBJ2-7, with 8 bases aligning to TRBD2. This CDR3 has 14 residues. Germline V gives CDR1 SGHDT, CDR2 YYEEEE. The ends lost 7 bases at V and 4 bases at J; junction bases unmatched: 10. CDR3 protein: CASAGKAGVYEQYF. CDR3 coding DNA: TGTGCCAGCGCGGGGAAAGCGGGGGTGTACGAGCAGTACTTC.

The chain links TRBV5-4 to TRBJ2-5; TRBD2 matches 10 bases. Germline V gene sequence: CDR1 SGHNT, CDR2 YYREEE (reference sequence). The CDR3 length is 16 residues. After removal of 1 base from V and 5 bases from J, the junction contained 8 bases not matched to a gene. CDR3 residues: CASSLLSSGGRETQYF. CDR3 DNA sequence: TGTGCCAGCAGCTTGCTGTCTAGCGGGGGCAGGGAGACCCAGTACTTC. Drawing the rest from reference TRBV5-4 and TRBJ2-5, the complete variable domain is ETGVTQSPTHLIKTRGQQVTLRCSSQSGHNTVSWYQQALGQGPQFIFQYYREEENGRGNFPPRFSGLQFPNYSSELNVNALELDDSALYLCASSLLSSGGRETQYFGPGTRLLVL.

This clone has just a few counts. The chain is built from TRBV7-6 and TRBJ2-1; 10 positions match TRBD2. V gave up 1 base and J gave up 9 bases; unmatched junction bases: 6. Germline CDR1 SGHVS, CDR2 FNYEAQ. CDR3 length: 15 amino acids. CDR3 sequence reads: CASSLVVAGGSEQFF. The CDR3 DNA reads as TGTGCCAGCAGCTTAGTAGTAGCGGGGGGTTCTGAGCAGTTCTTC.

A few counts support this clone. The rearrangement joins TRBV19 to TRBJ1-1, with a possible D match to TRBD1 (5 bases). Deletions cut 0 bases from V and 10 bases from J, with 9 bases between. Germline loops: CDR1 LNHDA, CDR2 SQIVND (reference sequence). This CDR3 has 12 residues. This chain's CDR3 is CASSIERGGAFF. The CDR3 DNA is TGTGCCAGTAGTATAGAAAGGGGCGGAGCTTTCTTT.